This TCR beta chain originates from a study of shared clonotypes between healthy human individuals. Study context: CD4 naive and CD4 memory each took three plates per donor, while CD8 naive took two and CD8 memory one. Findings and limits, study-wide: The small donor group covered limited genetic and exposure diversity. Among the subsets, naive ones generally showed larger estimated richness than memory ones.

Trimming shortened V by 1 base and J by 2 bases, and 10 bases separated the two germline ends. The CDR3 contains 15 residues. Per the germline V gene, CDR1 is SGDLS and CDR2 is YYNGEE. Of note for this clone: Its antigen remains unidentified.

The table came from immunoSEQ multiplex PCR; TCRdb's copy has only in-frame clones and leaves some out. The data hold around 940,000 clones, with over 75% observed a single time. Sequenced material: memory CD4+ T cells sorted from blood. The subset denotes: CD45RA-negative fraction. This clonotype was sampled from a man in his late teens or twenties in good health. V is TRBV9 and J is TRBJ1-3; D gene uncertain. Here the CDR3 DNA reads TGTGCCAGCAGCGTATCATCGGGGACTGGAAACACCATATATTTT. It translates to CASSVSSGTGNTIYF.